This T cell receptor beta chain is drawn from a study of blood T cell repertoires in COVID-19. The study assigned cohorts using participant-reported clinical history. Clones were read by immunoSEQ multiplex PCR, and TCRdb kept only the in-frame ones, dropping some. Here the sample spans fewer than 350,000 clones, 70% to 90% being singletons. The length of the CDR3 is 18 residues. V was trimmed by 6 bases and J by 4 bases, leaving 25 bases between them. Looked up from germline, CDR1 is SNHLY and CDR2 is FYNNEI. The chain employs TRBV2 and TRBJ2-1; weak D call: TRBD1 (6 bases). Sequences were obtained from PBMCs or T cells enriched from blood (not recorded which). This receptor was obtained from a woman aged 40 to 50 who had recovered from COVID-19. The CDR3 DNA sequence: TGTGCCAGCAGACGGGATTCAACAGGGCTGGCAATGTACAATGAGCAGTTCTTC. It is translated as CASRRDSTGLAMYNEQFF. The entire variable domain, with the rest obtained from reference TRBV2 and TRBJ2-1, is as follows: EPEVTQTPSHQVTQMGQEVILRCVPISNHLYFYWYRQILGQKVEFLVSFYNNEISEKSEIFDDQFSVERPDGSNFTLKIRSTKLEDSAMYFCASRRDSTGLAMYNEQFFGPGTRLTVL.